Sequencing of this TCR beta chain was carried out in a study of a mutant IDH1 vaccine in newly diagnosed glioma. Time point indicated: baseline, week 1 (first vaccination visit). The treatment is: pre-vaccination baseline after standard-of-care therapy. The donors' diagnosis was new WHO grade 3 or 4 astrocytoma that was IDH1-mutant and ATRX-lost. The CDR3 covers 15 residues. The V gene lost 3 bases and the J gene lost 5 bases, with 16 bases spanning the gap. Germline V gene sequence: CDR1 SGHTA, CDR2 FQGNSA. Measured with immunoSEQ multiplex PCR; TCRdb has only the in-frame clones, and not every one. The table records approximately 54,000 clones, approximately 81% of them present only once.

The chain employs TRBV7-2 and TRBJ1-1; D call uncertain. The sequencing here drew on PBMCs, taken from a glioma patient treated with radiotherapy, temozolomide or both. The TCR sequence derives from a young man with glioma. The CDR3 nucleotides are TGTGCCAGCAGCTTCCCAGGACCCTTGGGGACTGAAGCTTTCTTT. Protein: CASSFPGPLGTEAFF. Complete variable domain (other parts from reference TRBV7-2 and TRBJ1-1): GAGVSQSPSNKVTEKGKDVELRCDPISGHTALYWYRQSLGQGLEFLIYFQGNSAPDKSGLPSDRFSAERTGGSVSTLTIQRTQQEDSAVYLCASSFPGPLGTEAFFGQGTRLTVV.